Detailed here is one TCR beta chain. The antigen is undetermined. The data were obtained in a study of cytomegalovirus exposure and HLA in healthy donors. Study findings and constraints: Researchers reported that three CMV-associated chains were confirmed in vitro as CMV antigen-specific. Listed as cytomegalovirus-associated were about 160 TCR beta chains.

Separate from the approximately 670-subject first cohort was the roughly 120-subject validation cohort, to which the donors belonged. Clones were sequenced by immunoSEQ multiplex PCR, and TCRdb holds only the in-frame ones, with some missing. The table lists under 250,000 clones, about 86% of them singletons. The sample taken for sequencing was PBMCs. This clonotype was sampled from a man younger than 30 in good health and CMV-seronegative.

This CDR3 reads CASRAGQGYNSPLHF. The CDR3 DNA is TGTGCCAGCAGAGCAGGACAGGGCTATAATTCACCCCTCCACTTT. The chain employs TRBV6-1 and TRBJ1-6; 8 bases fit TRBD1. V dropped 6 bases and J dropped 3; count of bases not matched to a gene: 4. There are 15 residues in the CDR3. The germline gives CDR1 MNHNS, CDR2 SASEGT.